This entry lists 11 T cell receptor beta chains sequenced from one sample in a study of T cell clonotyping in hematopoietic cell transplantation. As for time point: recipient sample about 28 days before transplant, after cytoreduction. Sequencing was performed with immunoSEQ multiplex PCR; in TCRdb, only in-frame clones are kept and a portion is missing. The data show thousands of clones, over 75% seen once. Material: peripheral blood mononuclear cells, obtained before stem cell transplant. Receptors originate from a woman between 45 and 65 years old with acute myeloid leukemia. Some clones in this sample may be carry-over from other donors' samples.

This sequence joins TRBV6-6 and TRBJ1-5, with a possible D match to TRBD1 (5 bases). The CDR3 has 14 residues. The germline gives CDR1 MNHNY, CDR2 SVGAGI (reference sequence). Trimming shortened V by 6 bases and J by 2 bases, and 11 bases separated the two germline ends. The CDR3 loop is CASRPWGGNQPQHF. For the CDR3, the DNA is TGTGCCAGCAGACCTTGGGGGGGCAATCAGCCCCAGCATTTT.

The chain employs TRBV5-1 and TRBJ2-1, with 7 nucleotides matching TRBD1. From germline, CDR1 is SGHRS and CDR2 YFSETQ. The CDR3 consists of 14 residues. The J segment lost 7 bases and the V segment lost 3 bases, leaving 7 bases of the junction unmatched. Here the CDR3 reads CASSSQQGSNEQFF. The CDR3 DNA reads TGCGCCAGCAGCTCTCAACAGGGGAGTAATGAGCAGTTCTTC.

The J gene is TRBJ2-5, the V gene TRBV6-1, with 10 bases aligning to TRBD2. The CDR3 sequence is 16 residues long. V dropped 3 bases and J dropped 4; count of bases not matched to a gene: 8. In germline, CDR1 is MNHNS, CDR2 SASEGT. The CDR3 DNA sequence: TGTGCCAGCAGTGAGAAAGCGGGGGGGCTGGGAGAGACCCAGTACTTC. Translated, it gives CASSEKAGGLGETQYF.

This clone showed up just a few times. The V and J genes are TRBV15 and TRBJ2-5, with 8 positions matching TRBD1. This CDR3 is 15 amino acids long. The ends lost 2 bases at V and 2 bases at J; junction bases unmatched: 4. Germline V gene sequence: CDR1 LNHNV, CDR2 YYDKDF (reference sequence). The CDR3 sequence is CATSRNRGVQETQYF. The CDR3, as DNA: TGTGCCACCAGCAGAAACAGGGGGGTTCAAGAGACCCAGTACTTC.

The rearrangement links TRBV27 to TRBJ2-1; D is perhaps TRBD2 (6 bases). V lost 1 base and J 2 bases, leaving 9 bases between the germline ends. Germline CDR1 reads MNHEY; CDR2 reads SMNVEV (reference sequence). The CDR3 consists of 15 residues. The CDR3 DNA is TGTGCCAGCAGTTTATTCGCGGGGACCTACAATGAGCAGTTCTTC. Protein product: CASSLFAGTYNEQFF.

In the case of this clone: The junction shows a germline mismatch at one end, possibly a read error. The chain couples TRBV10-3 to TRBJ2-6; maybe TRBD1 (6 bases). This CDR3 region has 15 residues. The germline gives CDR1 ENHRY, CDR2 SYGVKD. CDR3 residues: CATGGQISGANVLTF. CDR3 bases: TGCGCTACCGGAGGACAGATCTCTGGGGCCAACGTCCTGACTTTC.

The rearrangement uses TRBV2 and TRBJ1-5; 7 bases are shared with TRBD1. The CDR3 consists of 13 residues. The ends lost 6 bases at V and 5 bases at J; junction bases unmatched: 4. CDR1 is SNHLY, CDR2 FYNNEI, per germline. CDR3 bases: TGTGCCAGCAGCTTACAGGGGTATCAGCCCCAGCATTTT. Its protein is CASSLQGYQPQHF. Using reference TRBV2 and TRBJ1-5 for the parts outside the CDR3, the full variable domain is EPEVTQTPSHQVTQMGQEVILRCVPISNHLYFYWYRQILGQKVEFLVSFYNNEISEKSEIFDDQFSVERPDGSNFTLKIRSTKLEDSAMYFCASSLQGYQPQHFGDGTRLSIL.

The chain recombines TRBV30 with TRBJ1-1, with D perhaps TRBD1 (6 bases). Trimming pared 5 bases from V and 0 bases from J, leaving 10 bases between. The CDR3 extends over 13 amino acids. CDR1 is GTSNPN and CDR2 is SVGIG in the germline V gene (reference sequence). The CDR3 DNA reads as TGTGCCTGGTCCCGGGGGCTGAACACTGAAGCTTTCTTT. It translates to CAWSRGLNTEAFF.

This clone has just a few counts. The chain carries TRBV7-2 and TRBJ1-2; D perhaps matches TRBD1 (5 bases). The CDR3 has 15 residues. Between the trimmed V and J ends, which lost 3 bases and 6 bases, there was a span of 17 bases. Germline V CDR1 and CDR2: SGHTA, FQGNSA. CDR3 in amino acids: CASSFQRTGGNGYTF. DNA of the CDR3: TGTGCCAGCAGCTTTCAAAGGACGGGGGGAAATGGCTACACCTTC.

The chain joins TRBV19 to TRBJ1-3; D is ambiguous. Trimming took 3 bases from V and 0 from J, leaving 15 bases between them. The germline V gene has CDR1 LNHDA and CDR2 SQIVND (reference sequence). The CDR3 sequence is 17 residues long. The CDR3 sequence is CASSIGSGGLSGNTIYF. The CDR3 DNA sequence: TGTGCCAGTAGTATCGGGAGCGGCGGGCTCTCTGGAAACACCATATATTTT.

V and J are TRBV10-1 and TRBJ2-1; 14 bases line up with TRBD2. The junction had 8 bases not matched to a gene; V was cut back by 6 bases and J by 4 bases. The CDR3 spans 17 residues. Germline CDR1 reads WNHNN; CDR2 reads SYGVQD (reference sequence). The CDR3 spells CASSPRTSGRNYNEQFF. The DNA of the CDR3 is TGCGCCAGCAGCCCCCGGACTAGCGGGAGGAATTACAATGAGCAGTTCTTC.